Reported below is one T cell receptor beta chain. The source of the sample is a study of T cell changes during pregnancy in multiple sclerosis. Sequencing was performed with immunoSEQ multiplex PCR; in TCRdb, only in-frame clones are kept and a portion is missing. The sample holds about 44,000 clones, 80% to 95% seen once. Germline V gives CDR1 SGDLS, CDR2 YYNGEE. This CDR3 has 13 amino acids. V dropped 3 bases and J dropped 7; count of bases not matched to a gene: 7. The sequencing here drew on CD4+ T cells from peripheral blood mononuclear cells, taken in the first trimester of pregnancy. This rearrangement joins TRBV9 to TRBJ2-7, with 7 bases aligning to TRBD2. This receptor was obtained from a female donor with multiple sclerosis, enrolled in a pregnancy study. The CDR3 sequence: CASSAAGVGEQYF. CDR3 DNA: TGTGCCAGCAGCGCGGCGGGGGTTGGGGAGCAGTACTTC.